In this sample, the clone carrying this TCR beta chain turned up a few times. This entry is derived from a study of cytomegalovirus exposure and HLA in healthy donors. The PCR was carried out with 60 Vbeta primers and 13 Jbeta primers. Some clones are missing from TCRdb's copy, which holds only in-frame ones; the method was immunoSEQ multiplex PCR. The table has 60,000 to 90,000 clones, 70% seen once. Germline V gene sequence: CDR1 SGHRS, CDR2 YFSETQ. This CDR3 has 14 residues. Unmatched junction bases numbered 7, after V lost 0 bases and J lost 8 bases. The source is a woman aged 45-59 years in good health and CMV-seropositive. The J gene is TRBJ1-2, the V gene TRBV5-1; 7 positions agree with TRBD1. The sequencing input was PBMCs. The DNA of the CDR3 is TGCGCCAGCAGCTTGGGGCAGGGGGAAGGAGGCTACACCTTC. It codes for CASSLGQGEGGYTF.